This is a list of T cell receptor beta chains from one sample in a study of T cells in Graves' hyperthyroidism and ophthalmopathy. TCRdb recomputed calls from the multiplex PCR reads with MiXCR, one row per CDR3 protein. This table has hundreds of thousands of distinct CDR3 sequences, approximately 15% appearing once. What was sequenced was blood. The receptors were sampled from a woman aged 40 to 50 with Graves' ophthalmopathy. Each CDR3 is given with its conserved first and last residue. A D gene is named only where the DNA matches it firmly. Clone size appears in some rows only: once, few, many, or a class for an expanded clone.

TRBJ2-4 | few | TRBD1 | TRBV12-3/TRBV12-4 | TGTGCCAGCAGTTTAGGTCGGACAGGGAAAAACATTCAGTACTTC | CASSLGRTGKNIQYF
TRBJ1-1 | many | NA | TRBV28 | TGTGCCAGCAGTTTGAGCTGGCACTCGGTGAACACTGAAGCTTTCTTT | CASSLSWHSVNTEAFF
TRBJ2-2 | many | NA | TRBV19 | TGTGCCAGTTCGCTAGACGGCGGGGAGCTGTTTTTT | CASSLDGGELFF
TRBJ2-1 | few | NA | TRBV4-1 | TGCGCCAGCAGCCAAGTCACCTCCGTCCCTAACAATGAGCAGTTCTTC | CASSQVTSVPNNEQFF
TRBJ2-1 | few | TRBD1 | TRBV6-1 | TGTGCCAGCAGCAGGACAGGCAATGAGCAGTTCTTC | CASSRTGNEQFF
TRBJ1-2 | many | NA | TRBV6-1 | TGTGCCAGCAGGAAGGACAGCGATGGGGGCTACACCTTC | CASRKDSDGGYTF
TRBJ1-5 | few | TRBD1 | TRBV7-2 | TGTGCCAGCAGTTTTGGACAGGGGGCTGATCAGCCCCAGCATTTT | CASSFGQGADQPQHF
TRBJ1-3 | NA | NA | TRBV4-1 | TGCGCCAGCAGCCGAGGCCAAGAGGACACCATATATTTT | CASSRGQEDTIYF
TRBJ1-3 | many | NA | TRBV28 | TGTGCCAGCAGCCCTCAAGGGCAGAGCTCTGGAAACACCATATATTTT | CASSPQGQSSGNTIYF
TRBJ1-5 | many | NA | TRBV10-2 | TGCGCCAGCAGCCCGGGGCATCAGCCCCAGCATTTT | CASSPGHQPQHF
TRBJ2-2 | many | NA | TRBV6-2/TRBV6-3 | TGTGCCAGCACCCTCGCCGGGGAGCTGTTTTTT | CASTLAGELFF
TRBJ2-7 | NA | NA | TRBV30 | TGTGCCTGGAGTCGACGCCCACACTCCTACGAGCAGTACTTC | CAWSRRPHSYEQYF
TRBJ2-2 | many | NA | TRBV18 | TGTGCCAGCTCACCACCGAGCGGGAACACCGGGGAGCTGTTTTTT | CASSPPSGNTGELFF
TRBJ1-1 | many | TRBD1 | TRBV6-5 | TGTGCCAGCAGTTGGGACAGCCTTGAAGCTTTCTTT | CASSWDSLEAFF
TRBJ1-2 | many | NA | TRBV29-1 | TGCAGCGTTGAACGGCACTATGGCTACACCTTC | CSVERHYGYTF
TRBJ1-2 | many | TRBD1 | TRBV6-2/TRBV6-3 | TGTGCCAGCGGGACAGGGATGACCTATGGCTACACCTTC | CASGTGMTYGYTF
TRBJ2-2 | many | NA | TRBV7-9 | TGTGCCACTACGACAGGTTCGAACACCGGGGAGCTGTTTTTT | CATTTGSNTGELFF
TRBJ2-5 | many | TRBD1 | TRBV29-1 | TGCAGCGTTGAAGAAGAGGGGGCAGGGACCCAGTACTTC | CSVEEEGAGTQYF
TRBJ2-2 | few | TRBD1 | TRBV24-1 | TGTGCCACCAGTGAACCTGACAGGGGATGGAGCACCGGGGAGCTGTTTTTT | CATSEPDRGWSTGELFF
TRBJ2-7 | many | TRBD2 | TRBV6-2/TRBV6-3 | TGTGCCAGCAGTTACGGGTGGGGAGGGTTCAACGAGCAGTACTTC | CASSYGWGGFNEQYF
TRBJ2-7 | many | TRBD2 | TRBV4-1 | TGCGCCAGCAGCCAAGGAAGGACGGGAGGGCCGTTCAACGAGCAGTACTTC | CASSQGRTGGPFNEQYF
TRBJ2-2 | once | NA | TRBV11-1 | TGTGCCAGCAGCTCCTGGACAGCCACCGGGGAGCTGTTTTTT | CASSSWTATGELFF
TRBJ2-5 | many | TRBD2 | TRBV20-1 | TGCAGTGCTAGAAAGGGACTAGCTCTAGAGACCCAGTACTTC | CSARKGLALETQYF
TRBJ2-4 | NA | NA | TRBV27 | TGTGCCAGCAGTTCCAGGGCGCACAGAAACATTCAGTACTTC | CASSSRAHRNIQYF
TRBJ2-5 | NA | NA | TRBV5-1 | TGCGCCAGCAGCCCCCCCGGGGGTGCCCTAGAGACCCAGTACTTC | CASSPPGGALETQYF
TRBJ1-1 | many | TRBD1 | TRBV4-1 | TGCGCCAGCAGACGGACAGGGACTAACACTGAAGCTTTCTTT | CASRRTGTNTEAFF
TRBJ2-7 | many | TRBD1 | TRBV7-2 | TGTGCCAGCAGCTCCAAGGGGGACAGTCACTACGAGCAGTACTTC | CASSSKGDSHYEQYF